The 25 T cell receptor beta chains below all came from one sample that was sequenced in a study of Ad26.COV2.S vaccination and SARS-CoV-2 variants listed by TCRdb under 2021. Receptor amplification or capture employed the immunoSEQ multiplex PCR assay. Imported from immuneACCESS, the table was reduced by TCRdb to in-frame sequences with V and J called. These copies leave out some clones; in studies compared against another copy, an unresolved V gene accounts for under half, and the cause of the remainder is not known. The sample includes about 350,000 clones, with around 90% observed a single time. The ten largest clones add up to 3% to 4% of the sample. The sample's time point, from its label and the paper: individuals recovered from natural SARS-CoV-2 infection. Sequences were derived from peripheral blood, sampled after recovery from COVID-19. The source is a human donor who had recovered from COVID-19.

The gene calls are TRBV4-3 and TRBJ1-5; D gene uncertain. This CDR3 has 13 residues. Germline V gene lookup returns CDR1 LGHNA and CDR2 YSLEER. V lost 5 bases and J lost 2, with 7 bases in between. The CDR3 DNA reads as TGCGCCAGCAGCTTGGATGGCAATCAGCCCCAGCATTTT. This encodes CASSLDGNQPQHF.

This chain connects TRBV5-1 to TRBJ2-3; no firm D call. Trimming removed 4 bases at V and 2 bases at J, with 17 bases between. The CDR3 contains 16 residues. In germline, CDR1 is SGHRS, CDR2 YFSETQ. This chain's CDR3 is CASSPEPGLATDTQYF. Written as DNA, the CDR3 is TGCGCCAGCAGCCCTGAACCCGGGTTAGCCACAGATACGCAGTATTTT.

The rearrangement uses TRBV19 and TRBJ2-7, with D maybe TRBD1 (7 bases). Per germline, CDR1 LNHDA and CDR2 SQIVND (reference sequence). V was cut by 4 bases and J by 5 bases, with 15 bases left in between. The CDR3 loop spans 14 amino acids. The CDR3: CASSRGGRGDEQYF. CDR3 DNA: TGTGCCAGTAGTAGGGGAGGCAGGGGGGACGAGCAGTACTTC. The whole variable domain, filled in from reference TRBV19 and TRBJ2-7, reads DGGITQSPKYLFRKEGQNVTLSCEQNLNHDAMYWYRQDPGQGLRLIYYSQIVNDFQKGDIAEGYSVSREKKESFPLTVTSAQKNPTAFYLCASSRGGRGDEQYFGPGTRLTVT.

This sequence joins TRBV25-1 and TRBJ2-1, with a tentative D call TRBD1 (5 bases). Trimming pared 3 bases from V and 9 bases from J, leaving 6 bases between. This CDR3 has 11 amino acids. CDR1 and CDR2 (germline): MGHDK, SYGVNS. The CDR3 nucleotides read TGTGCCAGCAGTGATCAGGGTGAGCAGTTCTTC. This gives the protein CASSDQGEQFF.

The chain employs TRBV4-1 and TRBJ2-7; tentative D call: TRBD1 (6 bases). Germline-derived CDR1 and CDR2 are MGHRA and YSYEKL. This CDR3 spans 14 amino acids. Trimming took off 4 bases at V and 2 bases at J, with 12 bases between the two ends. For the CDR3, the DNA is TGCGCCAGCAGCCCCCGGGACATCCCCTACGAGCAGTACTTC. Its translation is CASSPRDIPYEQYF.

The genes are TRBV5-5 and TRBJ1-2; D call uncertain. This CDR3 region has 13 residues. Germline loops: CDR1 SGHKS, CDR2 YYEKEE (reference sequence). The germline V and J ends were trimmed by 4 bases and 2 bases, with 9 bases remaining between them. The CDR3 sequence is CASSPDINYGYTF. The CDR3 bases are TGTGCCAGCAGCCCCGACATCAACTATGGCTACACCTTC. Using reference TRBV5-5 and TRBJ1-2 for the parts outside the CDR3, the full variable domain is DAGVTQSPTHLIKTRGQQVTLRCSPISGHKSVSWYQQVLGQGPQFIFQYYEKEERGRGNFPDRFSARQFPNYSSELNVNALLLGDSALYLCASSPDINYGYTFGSGTRLTVV.

The CDR3 DNA follows: TGTGCCAGCAGGATCGGCCCCGACTACGAGCAGTACTTC. Amino acids: CASRIGPDYEQYF. The rearrangement uses TRBV6-5 and TRBJ2-7, with D hard to call. V lost 6 bases, J lost 3 bases, and 12 bases lay in between. The CDR3 loop spans 13 amino acids. Germline CDR1 MNHEY, CDR2 SVGAGI.

The chain is built from TRBV2 and TRBJ1-5, with a possible D match to TRBD1 (5 bases). Germline CDR1 reads SNHLY; CDR2 reads FYNNEI. The CDR3 contains 14 residues. V lost 6 bases and J lost 3, with 12 bases in between. In DNA form, the CDR3 reads TGTGCCAGCAGATTCGACAGAACCAATCAGCCCCAGCATTTT. Amino acid sequence: CASRFDRTNQPQHF. Full variable domain (missing parts from reference TRBV2 and TRBJ1-5): EPEVTQTPSHQVTQMGQEVILRCVPISNHLYFYWYRQILGQKVEFLVSFYNNEISEKSEIFDDQFSVERPDGSNFTLKIRSTKLEDSAMYFCASRFDRTNQPQHFGDGTRLSIL.

The chain links TRBV9 to TRBJ1-1; a weak D match, TRBD1 (5 bases). V lost 3 bases, J lost 0 bases, and 15 bases lay in between. The CDR3 has 16 residues. In germline, CDR1 is SGDLS, CDR2 YYNGEE. The CDR3 DNA reads TGTGCCAGCAGCGGGAGGGACGGTTTCATGAACACTGAAGCTTTCTTT. It translates to CASSGRDGFMNTEAFF.

The rearrangement links TRBV6-5 to TRBJ2-7; 7 bases fit TRBD2. Unmatched junction bases numbered 2, after V lost 0 bases and J lost 0 bases. Per the germline V gene, CDR1 is MNHEY and CDR2 is SVGAGI. The length of the CDR3 is 15 residues. CDR3 in DNA: TGTGCCAGCAGTTACTCGTGGACTAGCTCCTACGAGCAGTACTTC. It codes for CASSYSWTSSYEQYF.

The chain couples TRBV7-9 to TRBJ2-7, with D uncertain. From germline, CDR1 is SEHNR and CDR2 FQNEAQ (reference sequence). This CDR3 is 12 amino acids long. Trimming stripped 4 bases from V and 5 bases from J, with 9 bases between. In DNA, the CDR3 is TGTGCCAGCAGCTCCGCCGCCCACGAGCAGTACTTC. It codes for CASSSAAHEQYF. Based on the CDR3 plus reference TRBV7-9 and TRBJ2-7, the full variable domain is DTGVSQNPRHKITKRGQNVTFRCDPISEHNRLYWYRQTLGQGPEFLTYFQNEAQLEKSRLLSDRFSAERPKGSFSTLEIQRTEQGDSAMYLCASSSAAHEQYFGPGTRLTVT.

This sequence joins TRBV5-6 and TRBJ1-1; TRBD1 matches 7 bases. CDR3 length: 13 amino acids. Per the germline V gene, CDR1 is SGHDT and CDR2 is YYEEEE. V dropped 3 bases and J dropped 8; count of bases not matched to a gene: 7. CDR3 in DNA: TGTGCCAGCAGCTACGTAGGGGGCCTCGAAGCTTTCTTT. Protein sequence: CASSYVGGLEAFF. Using reference TRBV5-6 and TRBJ1-1 for the parts outside the CDR3, the full variable domain is DAGVTQSPTHLIKTRGQQVTLRCSPKSGHDTVSWYQQALGQGPQFIFQYYEEEERQRGNFPDRFSGHQFPNYSSELNVNALLLGDSALYLCASSYVGGLEAFFGQGTRLTVV.

The chain carries TRBV15 and TRBJ2-7; TRBD2 matches 7 bases. J was trimmed by 2 bases and V by 1 base; bases with no gene match: 2. CDR3 length: 14 amino acids. Germline assignment: CDR1 LNHNV and CDR2 YYDKDF (reference sequence). CDR3 loop: CATSRGGGTYEQYF. For the CDR3, the DNA is TGTGCCACCAGCAGAGGCGGGGGAACCTACGAGCAGTACTTC.

The V call is TRBV2, the J call TRBJ2-3, with a tentative D call TRBD1 (5 bases). V was pared by 6 bases and J by 3 bases, with 16 bases between. CDR3 length: 15 amino acids. Germline V gene sequence: CDR1 SNHLY, CDR2 FYNNEI. CDR3 loop: CASSSDSMVTDTQYF. The CDR3 DNA reads TGTGCCAGCAGCTCCGACAGTATGGTAACAGATACGCAGTATTTT.

V gene TRBV5-5 combines with J gene TRBJ2-7; TRBD1 or TRBD2 may be the D gene (5 bases each). Trimming removed 3 bases from V and 3 bases from J, with 16 bases in between. The CDR3 consists of 15 residues. CDR1 and CDR2 (germline): SGHKS, YYEKEE (reference sequence). CDR3 nucleotide sequence: TGTGCCAGCAGCTGGAGAGGGGAGCGAAACTACGAGCAGTACTTC. Its protein is CASSWRGERNYEQYF.

The V call is TRBV7-9, the J call TRBJ2-1; unclear D gene. Germline CDR1 SEHNR, CDR2 FQNEAQ (reference sequence). This CDR3 contains 15 residues. V was clipped by 5 bases and J by 4 bases, with 15 bases between them. Here the CDR3 DNA reads TGTGCCAGCAGCCGGCCGGCACTCCCATACAATGAGCAGTTCTTC. Encoded protein: CASSRPALPYNEQFF.

This chain links TRBV2 with TRBJ2-1, with TRBD1 matching 11 bases. This CDR3 has 19 amino acids. CDR1 and CDR2 (germline): SNHLY, FYNNEI. Losses at the gene ends were 6 bases for V and 5 bases for J; bases not matched to a gene: 18. The chain's CDR3 is CASSQDRGRPGPADNEQFF. CDR3 coding DNA: TGTGCCAGCAGCCAGGACAGGGGGCGGCCCGGCCCGGCCGACAATGAGCAGTTCTTC.

J is TRBJ1-6 and V is TRBV18; TRBD1 agrees at 7 bases. The ends lost 3 bases at V and 7 bases at J; junction bases unmatched: 6. The CDR3 length is 15 residues. Per the germline V gene, CDR1 is KGHSH and CDR2 is LQKENI. CDR3: CASSPITGVNSPLHF. CDR3 nucleotides: TGTGCCAGCTCACCTATTACAGGGGTGAATTCACCCCTCCACTTT.

The chain uses TRBV4-3 and TRBJ1-5; D unclear. The CDR3 runs to 11 residues. V dropped 4 bases and J dropped 14 bases, with 12 bases sitting between them. Germline V gene lookup returns CDR1 LGHNA and CDR2 YSLEER. The CDR3 bases are TGCGCCAGCAGCCTTGGGTTTCAGGAGCATTTT. Residues: CASSLGFQEHF.

V usage is TRBV11-3 and J usage is TRBJ1-3; D not certain. This CDR3 spans 17 amino acids. V was trimmed by 2 bases and J by 4 bases, leaving 18 bases between them. Germline V gives CDR1 SGHNT, CDR2 YENEEA. The chain's CDR3 is CASSLIPQETRGNTIYF. CDR3 coding DNA: TGTGCCAGCAGCTTAATTCCCCAGGAGACGAGAGGAAACACCATATATTTT. The entire variable domain, with the rest obtained from reference TRBV11-3 and TRBJ1-3, is as follows: EAGVVQSPRYKIIEKKQPVAFWCNPISGHNTLYWYLQNLGQGPELLIRYENEEAVDDSQLPKDRFSAERLKGVDSTLKIQPAELGDSAVYLCASSLIPQETRGNTIYFGEGSWLTVV.

The chain has TRBV2 and TRBJ1-1; D unresolved. CDR1 and CDR2 (germline): SNHLY, FYNNEI. The CDR3 length is 13 residues. V dropped 2 bases and J dropped 0 bases, with 4 bases sitting between them. The CDR3 loop reads CASSERLNTEAFF. For the CDR3, the DNA is TGTGCCAGCAGTGAACGGTTGAACACTGAAGCTTTCTTT.

The J gene is TRBJ1-1, the V gene TRBV27; 7 bases line up with TRBD1. This CDR3 has 14 amino acids. Per the germline V gene, CDR1 is MNHEY and CDR2 is SMNVEV (reference sequence). V lost 2 bases to trimming and J lost 4 bases; unmatched junction nucleotides: 4. CDR3 residues: CASSLKGAFTEAFF. The CDR3 coding sequence is TGTGCCAGCAGTTTAAAGGGGGCGTTCACTGAAGCTTTCTTT.

The count of this clone is one. The CDR3 DNA reads TGTGCCAGCAGCCAATATCTTAGCGGGGGGGACGCGCAGTACTTC. This gives the protein CASSQYLSGGDAQYF. This sequence joins TRBV3-1 (or the pseudogene TRBV3-2) and TRBJ2-7, with 11 bases matching TRBD2. The V gene end was trimmed by 2 bases and the J gene end by 9 bases; junction bases not matched to a gene: 9. Per germline, CDR1 LGHDT and CDR2 YNNKEL (reference sequence). CDR3 size: 15 residues.

The V gene is TRBV11-2, the J gene TRBJ2-1; TRBD2 matches 16 bases. The CDR3 is 17 amino acids. CDR1 is SGHAT and CDR2 is FQNNGV in the germline V gene. V was pared by 5 bases and J by 8 bases, with 9 bases of the junction left unmatched. This CDR3 is CASSGTSGGAVPHEQFF. The CDR3 DNA sequence: TGTGCCAGCAGCGGGACTAGCGGGGGGGCCGTCCCCCATGAGCAGTTCTTC.

The chain combines TRBV7-2 with TRBJ1-5; D gene ambiguous. Deletions cut 1 base from V and 5 bases from J, with 6 bases between. The CDR3 totals 13 residues. The germline gives CDR1 SGHTA, CDR2 FQGNSA. CDR3 loop: CASSLGRDQPQHF. The CDR3, as DNA: TGTGCCAGCAGCTTAGGACGGGATCAGCCCCAGCATTTT.